The 26 T cell receptor beta chains below come from one sample, sequenced in a study of T-cell reconstitution after alpha-beta-depleted transplantation in children (dated by TCRdb to the mid-2010s). Library method: PCR. The instrument given in TCRdb is Illumina HiSeq 2500. Molecular barcoding was employed in the preparation of TCR libraries, with unique molecular identifiers being used to normalize TCRbeta repertoire quantification. TCRdb trimmed public reads at Q25 via fastp, called clones via MiXCR and kept in-frame beta chains. When rows share a CDR3 protein, they turn into one entry using the most common DNA and genes. This sample comprises about 500,000 distinct CDR3 sequences, 30% to 35% of them detected only once. 2% to 3% of the sample comes from the top ten. Material: PBMCs from the stem cell graft donor, obtained from the stem cell graft. The source of these receptors is a human donor who donated a stem cell graft to a child with aplastic anemia.

This clonotype was seen a handful of times. The chain combines TRBV28 with TRBJ1-1; D is uncertain. The germline V gene has CDR1 MDHEN and CDR2 SYDVKM. Trimming took 8 bases from V and 5 from J, leaving 12 bases between them. The CDR3 contains 12 residues. The CDR3 DNA is TGTGCCAGCTTCCGTCGAGGTACTGAAGCTTTCTTT. Translated: CASFRRGTEAFF.

This clonotype was found a few times. J is TRBJ2-2 and V is TRBV7-2; D not certain. V lost 6 bases, J lost 4 bases, and 9 bases lay in between. Germline CDR1 is SGHTA and CDR2 is FQGNSA. The CDR3 loop spans 13 amino acids. CDR3 sequence: CASSFTTTGELFF. The CDR3, as DNA: TGTGCCAGCAGTTTCACCACCACCGGGGAGCTGTTTTTT. Full variable domain (outside the CDR3, taken from reference TRBV7-2 and TRBJ2-2): GAGVSQSPSNKVTEKGKDVELRCDPISGHTALYWYRQSLGQGLEFLIYFQGNSAPDKSGLPSDRFSAERTGGSVSTLTIQRTQQEDSAVYLCASSFTTTGELFFGEGSRLTVL.

This clonotype has a handful of counts. This rearrangement joins TRBV29-1 to TRBJ2-1; D remains unclear. V was cut by 4 bases and J by 7 bases, with 17 bases left in between. This CDR3 is built from 14 residues. Per germline, CDR1 SQVTM and CDR2 ANQGSEA. In DNA, the CDR3 is TGCAGCGTTGGGGGTGATGTGATGCGGAATGAGCAGTTCTTC. Protein: CSVGGDVMRNEQFF.

In its sample, this clonotype was seen a few times. V gene TRBV12-3 or TRBV12-4 combines with J gene TRBJ1-3; D is undetermined. The CDR3 loop spans 14 amino acids. The ends were cut back, 2 bases at V and 4 bases at J, with 9 bases in the middle. The CDR3 region has the DNA TGTGCCAGCAGTTTAAGATTGACCGGAAACACCATATATTTT. Protein sequence: CASSLRLTGNTIYF.

A few counts support this clonotype. This sequence joins TRBV12-5 and TRBJ2-1; D is uncertain. Between the trimmed V and J ends, which lost 5 bases and 7 bases, there was a span of 6 bases. CDR1 and CDR2 from the germline V gene are LGHNT and FRNRAP. The CDR3 is 11 amino acids. The CDR3 loop is CASGNQNEQFF. The CDR3 coding sequence is TGTGCTAGTGGTAACCAAAATGAGCAGTTCTTC. Filled out from reference TRBV12-5 and TRBJ2-1, the complete variable domain reads DARVTQTPRHKVTEMGQEVTMRCQPILGHNTVFWYRQTMMQGLELLAYFRNRAPLDDSGMPKDRFSAEMPDATLATLKIQPSEPRDSAVYFCASGNQNEQFFGPGTRLTVL.

V gene TRBV2 combines with J gene TRBJ2-1, with no clear D. CDR1 and CDR2 from the germline V gene are SNHLY and FYNNEI. Trimming left V 2 bases short and J 7 bases short, with 0 bases between. The CDR3 has 10 residues. The CDR3 sequence is CASSENEQFF. The CDR3 region has the DNA TGTGCCAGCAGTGAAAATGAGCAGTTCTTC. Full variable domain (outside the CDR3, taken from reference TRBV2 and TRBJ2-1): EPEVTQTPSHQVTQMGQEVILRCVPISNHLYFYWYRQILGQKVEFLVSFYNNEISEKSEIFDDQFSVERPDGSNFTLKIRSTKLEDSAMYFCASSENEQFFGPGTRLTVL.

The gene calls are TRBV7-9 and TRBJ2-7; the D gene is possibly TRBD2 (5 bases). Trimming pared 5 bases from V and 2 bases from J, leaving 13 bases between. Germline loops: CDR1 SEHNR, CDR2 FQNEAQ (reference sequence). The CDR3 is 14 residues long. The CDR3 reads CASSTGGSAYEQYV. CDR3 DNA sequence: TGTGCCAGCAGCACGGGCGGTAGCGCCTACGAGCAGTACGTC.

The rearrangement joins TRBV29-1 to TRBJ1-2; D is perhaps TRBD1 (6 bases). This CDR3 spans 12 amino acids. CDR1 SQVTM and CDR2 ANQGSEA come from the germline V gene. V lost 4 bases and J 4 bases, leaving 10 bases between the germline ends. The CDR3 protein is CSVGEGGYGYTF. In nucleotides, the CDR3 is TGCAGCGTTGGCGAGGGGGGCTATGGCTACACCTTC.

J is TRBJ2-3 and V is TRBV5-1, with TRBD2 identical over 13 bases. Trimming took 2 bases from V and 6 from J; bases not matched to a gene: 6. CDR1 and CDR2 from the germline V gene are SGHRS and YFSETQ. The CDR3 extends over 16 amino acids. CDR3 sequence (DNA): TGCGCCAGCAGCTTCACTAGCGGGAGGGCCCTGGATACGCAGTATTTT. Translated, it gives CASSFTSGRALDTQYF.

The gene calls are TRBV29-1 and TRBJ2-7; D might be TRBD1 (5 bases). CDR1 is SQVTM and CDR2 is ANQGSEA in the germline V gene. The CDR3 consists of 11 residues. V lost 3 bases to trimming and J lost 6 bases, with 9 bases between them. Here the CDR3 reads CSVDSGPEQYF. CDR3 DNA: TGCAGCGTTGATTCAGGGCCCGAGCAGTACTTC.

This clonotype has a handful of counts. V gene TRBV20-1 combines with J gene TRBJ2-2; 7 bases fit TRBD2. The germline CDR1 and CDR2 sequences are DFQATT and SNEGSKA (reference sequence). The CDR3 consists of 17 residues. Germline trimming cut 1 base from V and 2 bases from J; bases unmatched to any gene: 10. The DNA of the CDR3 is TGCAGTGCTAGAGGCGGTCGGCTAGCGGTTAACACCGGGGAGCTGTTTTTT. It specifies CSARGGRLAVNTGELFF.

This clonotype was found once. V is TRBV7-4 and J is TRBJ2-1; TRBD2 aligns across 10 bases. The CDR3 has 18 residues. Germline trimming cut 5 bases from V and 5 bases from J; bases unmatched to any gene: 15. Germline CDR1 and CDR2: SGHVT and SQSDAQ. The CDR3 protein is CASSPRGPLAGVDNEQFF. DNA of the CDR3: TGTGCCAGCAGCCCACGGGGACCTCTAGCGGGAGTTGACAATGAGCAGTTCTTC.

The rearrangement joins TRBV7-9 to TRBJ1-1; a possible D gene is TRBD1 (6 bases). The V end lost 5 bases, the J end lost 5 bases, and 15 bases lay between the germline ends. This CDR3 has 14 amino acids. Germline CDR1 SEHNR, CDR2 FQNEAQ (reference sequence). As DNA, the CDR3 is TGTGCCAGCAGCATACTCGGGGGCGCGACTGAAGCTTTCTTT. This codes for CASSILGGATEAFF.

The chain recombines TRBV5-1 with TRBJ2-4; tentatively, D is TRBD1 or TRBD2 (5 bases each). The V end lost 3 bases, the J end lost 0 bases, and 7 bases lay between the germline ends. The CDR3 is 14 residues long. Looked up from germline, CDR1 is SGHRS and CDR2 is YFSETQ. CDR3 amino acids: CASSSGTAKNIQYF. DNA for the CDR3: TGCGCCAGCAGCTCCGGGACAGCCAAAAACATTCAGTACTTC.

V usage is TRBV7-9 and J usage is TRBJ2-7; no firm D call. Trimming removed 5 bases from V and 7 bases from J, with 18 bases in between. The CDR3 sequence is 14 residues long. Germline V CDR1 and CDR2: SEHNR, FQNEAQ (reference sequence). The CDR3 DNA reads as TGTGCCAGCAGCAACCTAGACTCGACCAAAGAGCAGTACTTC. It translates to CASSNLDSTKEQYF.

The rearrangement uses TRBV5-1 and TRBJ2-1; 7 bases are shared with TRBD2. In germline, CDR1 is SGHRS, CDR2 YFSETQ. J was trimmed by 9 bases and V by 4 bases; bases with no gene match: 16. CDR3 length equals 16 residues. DNA for the CDR3: TGCGCCAGCAGCCCATCGGTGGCGGGAGTTGGAGTTGAGCAGTTCTTC. Residues: CASSPSVAGVGVEQFF. The whole variable domain, remainder taken from reference TRBV5-1 and TRBJ2-1, is KAGVTQTPRYLIKTRGQQVTLSCSPISGHRSVSWYQQTPGQGLQFLFEYFSETQRNKGNFPGRFSGRQFSNSRSEMNVSTLELGDSALYLCASSPSVAGVGVEQFFGPGTRLTVL.

There are a few counts of this clonotype. The V and J genes are TRBV20-1 and TRBJ2-7; D possibly corresponds to TRBD2 (6 bases). CDR1 and CDR2 from the germline V gene are DFQATT and SNEGSKA (reference sequence). There are 14 residues in the CDR3. V was pared by 1 base and J by 3 bases, with 13 bases between. The CDR3 DNA reads as TGCAGTGCTAGAGGGGAACGGGGAGGCTACGAGCAGTACTTC. Protein: CSARGERGGYEQYF.

The J gene is TRBJ1-1, the V gene TRBV6-2 or TRBV6-3; D may be TRBD1 (5 bases). V lost 2 bases and J 1 base, leaving 14 bases between the germline ends. Germline lookup yields CDR1 MNHEY and CDR2 SVGEGT. CDR3 length equals 16 residues. CDR3 loop: CASSYQIGTPNTEAFF. DNA for the CDR3: TGTGCCAGCAGTTACCAAATCGGGACTCCGAACACTGAAGCTTTCTTT.

The sample holds a few counts of this clonotype. The chain joins TRBV7-3 to TRBJ2-1; D might be TRBD1 or TRBD2, each matching 6 bases. Germline V gene data show CDR1 as SGHTA and CDR2 as FQGTGA. Trimming took off 5 bases at V and 4 bases at J, with 21 bases between the two ends. The CDR3 is 17 residues long. The CDR3 nucleotides read TGTGCCAGCAGCCCGTTAGGGGGGACTGCGAGATACAATGAGCAGTTCTTC. Encoded protein: CASSPLGGTARYNEQFF.

The chain links TRBV13 to TRBJ2-1, with 8 bases that match TRBD2. V trimming: 4 bases; J trimming: 4 bases; junction bases outside the gene matches: 6. The CDR3 is 15 amino acids. Germline CDR1 is PRHDT and CDR2 is FYEKMQ (reference sequence). The CDR3 protein is CASSSYSGNYNEQFF. CDR3 bases: TGTGCCAGCAGCTCCTATAGCGGGAATTACAATGAGCAGTTCTTC.

The rearrangement links TRBV20-1 to TRBJ2-1; possibly TRBD1 for D (6 bases). CDR1 is DFQATT, CDR2 SNEGSKA, per germline (reference sequence). The V and J ends lost 0 bases and 15 bases respectively, with 18 bases between them. The length of the CDR3 is 13 residues. The CDR3 sequence: CSARDIGRDIGFF. The CDR3 DNA follows: TGCAGTGCTAGAGATATAGGACGGGACATCGGGTTCTTC.

This clonotype has more than one count but fewer than ten. The chain joins TRBV12-3 or TRBV12-4 to TRBJ2-7, with 7 bases identical to TRBD2. Trimming cost V 2 bases and J 0 bases; bases outside gene matches: 4. The CDR3 consists of 15 residues. CDR3: CASSLLAVSSYEQYF. For the CDR3, the DNA is TGTGCCAGCAGTTTACTAGCGGTTAGCTCCTACGAGCAGTACTTC.

This chain connects TRBV5-1 to TRBJ2-3; TRBD1 matches at 7 bases. The J segment lost 1 base and the V segment lost 3 bases, leaving 8 bases of the junction unmatched. Germline V lookup: CDR1 SGHRS, CDR2 YFSETQ. CDR3 size: 16 residues. The CDR3 DNA reads TGCGCCAGCAGCTGGGGCCGGGACAGCGGCACAGATACGCAGTATTTT. Its protein is CASSWGRDSGTDTQYF.

This clonotype was recorded a few times. The genes are TRBV10-3 and TRBJ2-5; 7 nucleotides match TRBD1. This CDR3 has 13 residues. The trim removed 6 bases at V and 5 bases at J, leaving 6 bases unmatched. Per germline, CDR1 ENHRY and CDR2 SYGVKD. As DNA, the CDR3 is TGTGCCATCAGCGAGGGGGCTCAGGAGACCCAGTACTTC. Translation gives CAISEGAQETQYF.

The sample holds one count of this clonotype. The J gene is TRBJ2-3, the V gene TRBV28, with a tentative D call TRBD1 (6 bases). The length of the CDR3 is 16 residues. Deletions cut 5 bases from V and 4 bases from J, with 19 bases between. CDR1 is MDHEN and CDR2 is SYDVKM in the germline V gene. The CDR3 DNA reads TGTGCCAGCAGTCCATCCGGGACACCCTCCGCAGATACGCAGTATTTT. As protein: CASSPSGTPSADTQYF.

There are a few counts of this clonotype. The chain joins TRBV12-3 or TRBV12-4 to TRBJ1-5, with 8 bases identical to TRBD1. Trimming cost V 5 bases and J 7 bases; bases outside gene matches: 13. CDR3 length: 16 amino acids. In DNA form, the CDR3 reads TGTGCCAGCAGTCCCCAGGACAGGGCCGTGAGACAGCCCCAGCATTTT. Its protein product is CASSPQDRAVRQPQHF.